The entry below describes one T cell receptor (beta chain). What it binds is not known. 60 Vbeta and 13 Jbeta primers were used in PCR. Here immunoSEQ multiplex PCR was the method, and the copy in TCRdb shows in-frame clones only, minus some. The repertoire has about 190,000 clones, roughly 80% of them found once; the top ten carry less than 4.5%. This specimen belongs to a study of cytomegalovirus exposure and HLA in healthy donors. Broader study findings: Per a prior analysis, the majority of TCR beta V segments were productive roughly 90% or roughly 30% of the time. Cytomegalovirus-associated status was assigned to some 160 TCR beta chains. Most sequenced TCRs were rare (though some public TCRs occurred in many donors).

Samples came from healthy bone marrow donors. The CDR3 spans 13 residues. Sequencing used PBMCs. The chain couples TRBV21-1 to TRBJ1-4; the table's D call of TRBD1 was not tested on the DNA. TRBV21-1 is a listed pseudogene. This TCR was recovered from a man aged 50 to 60 in good health and CMV-seronegative. CDR3 region: CASSKGPNEKLFF. The CDR3 DNA reads TGTGCCAGCAGCAAGGGCCCTAATGAAAAACTGTTTTTT.